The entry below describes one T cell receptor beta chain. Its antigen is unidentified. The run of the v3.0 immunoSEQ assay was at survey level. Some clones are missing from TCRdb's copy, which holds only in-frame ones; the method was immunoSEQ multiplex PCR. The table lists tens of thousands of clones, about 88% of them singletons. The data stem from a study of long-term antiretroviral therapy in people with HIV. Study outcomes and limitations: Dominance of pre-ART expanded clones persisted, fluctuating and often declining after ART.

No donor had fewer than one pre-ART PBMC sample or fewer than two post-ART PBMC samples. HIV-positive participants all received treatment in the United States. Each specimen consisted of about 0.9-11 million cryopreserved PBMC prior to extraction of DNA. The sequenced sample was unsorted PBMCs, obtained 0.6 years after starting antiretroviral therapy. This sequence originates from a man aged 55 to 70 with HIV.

The CDR3 nucleotides read TGCGCCAGCAGCCATAGCGGGGGGGCTGTTCCCGGGGAGCTGTTTTTT. It encodes CASSHSGGAVPGELFF. The chain joins TRBV4-3 to TRBJ2-2, with 11 bases fitting TRBD2. CDR3 length: 16 amino acids. The germline CDR1 and CDR2 sequences are LGHNA and YSLEER. Trimming removed 3 bases from V and 6 bases from J; junction bases left unmatched: 6.